The T cell receptor (beta chain) described here comes from a study of blood T cell repertoires in COVID-19. Whole-study context: PBMCs, B-cell-depleted T cells, or T cells provided the cDNA or gDNA that made up the material.

The trim removed 5 bases at V and 4 bases at J, leaving 6 bases unmatched. The CDR3 runs to 15 residues. Looked up from germline, CDR1 is MDHEN and CDR2 is SYDVKM. Assay used: immunoSEQ multiplex PCR; TCRdb lists only in-frame clones, some missing. The sample lists 300,000 to 450,000 clones, 88% occurring once. This sequence joins TRBV28 and TRBJ2-7, with 12 nucleotides matching TRBD2. Sequencing was done on a sample of PBMCs or T cells enriched from blood (not recorded which). The source is a woman aged 30 to 39 who had been exposed to COVID-19. Here the CDR3 reads CASSATSGSGYEQYF. DNA of the CDR3: TGTGCCAGCAGTGCGACTAGCGGGAGTGGGTACGAGCAGTACTTC.